Listed below are T cell receptor beta chains from one sample, sequenced in a study of CD8 T cells in Susac syndrome. TCRdb re-analysed the immunoSEQ multiplex PCR reads in MiXCR, keeping a single row per CDR3 protein. The table records around 110,000 distinct CDR3 sequences, just under 95% of them present only once. The material sequenced was CD8+ T cells from PBMCs. These TCRs come from a human donor with Susac syndrome. CDR3s include the opening cysteine and the closing phenylalanine or tryptophan. A D gene is named only where the DNA matches it firmly. Expanded clones are given a class, and other clones once, few, many or no size at all.

v_call: TRBV20-1
j_call: TRBJ1-1
clone_size: NA
d_call: TRBD1
cdr3_nt: TGCAGTGCGCAGGGACAGAACTTTATTCTGGGAGCTTTCTTT
cdr3_aa: CSAQGQNFILGAFF

v_call: TRBV29-1
j_call: TRBJ2-7
clone_size: NA
d_call: TRBD2
cdr3_nt: TGCAGCGTTGTTACGGGAGGCGAGCAGTACTTC
cdr3_aa: CSVVTGGEQYF

v_call: TRBV2
j_call: TRBJ1-2
clone_size: NA
d_call: TRBD1
cdr3_nt: TGTGCCAGCAGTGATGACAGGGGACGCTATGGCTACACCTTC
cdr3_aa: CASSDDRGRYGYTF

v_call: TRBV13
j_call: TRBJ2-3
clone_size: NA
d_call: TRBD2
cdr3_nt: TGTGCCAGCAGCTTCGGACGGGGGGGCGATACGCAGTATTTT
cdr3_aa: CASSFGRGGDTQYF

v_call: TRBV4-2
j_call: TRBJ2-3
clone_size: few
d_call: NA
cdr3_nt: TGTGCCAGCAGCCAAGATAGGACAGATACGCAGTATTTT
cdr3_aa: CASSQDRTDTQYF

v_call: TRBV12-5
j_call: TRBJ1-4
clone_size: NA
d_call: NA
cdr3_nt: TGTGCTAGTGGTTTGCGGGAGGATGAAAAACTGTTTTTT
cdr3_aa: CASGLREDEKLFF

v_call: TRBV3-1
j_call: TRBJ1-5
clone_size: NA
d_call: NA
cdr3_nt: TGTGCCAGCAGCCCCGGGTTCCCTGGCAATCAGCCCCAGCATTTT
cdr3_aa: CASSPGFPGNQPQHF

v_call: TRBV4-3
j_call: TRBJ1-5
clone_size: NA
d_call: TRBD1
cdr3_nt: TGCGCCAGCAGCCAAGATATTGGGACAGGGGTGGTTCAGCCCCAGCATTTT
cdr3_aa: CASSQDIGTGVVQPQHF

v_call: TRBV6-2/TRBV6-3
j_call: TRBJ2-1
clone_size: NA
d_call: TRBD1
cdr3_nt: TGTGCCAGCAGTTTTAACCGGGACAGGGGTTATGAGCAGTTCTTC
cdr3_aa: CASSFNRDRGYEQFF

v_call: TRBV9
j_call: TRBJ2-1
clone_size: NA
d_call: TRBD2
cdr3_nt: TGTGCCAGCAGCGTGGGAGCTAGCGGGGCCCCAGGGAATGAGCAGTTCTTC
cdr3_aa: CASSVGASGAPGNEQFF

v_call: TRBV15
j_call: TRBJ2-1
clone_size: NA
d_call: NA
cdr3_nt: TGTGCCACCAGCAGAGAAAGGGCGTACAATGAGCAGTTCTTC
cdr3_aa: CATSRERAYNEQFF

v_call: TRBV13
j_call: TRBJ2-7
clone_size: NA
d_call: TRBD1
cdr3_nt: TGTGCCAGCAGCTACACCGGGACAGCCTACGAGCAGTACTTC
cdr3_aa: CASSYTGTAYEQYF

v_call: TRBV29-1
j_call: TRBJ2-7
clone_size: NA
d_call: TRBD1
cdr3_nt: TGCAGCGTTGAAACCGGACAGGGAATCTACGAGCAGTACTTC
cdr3_aa: CSVETGQGIYEQYF

v_call: TRBV12-3/TRBV12-4
j_call: TRBJ2-5
clone_size: NA
d_call: NA
cdr3_nt: TGTGCCAGCAGTCCGATATCGGGGGTCCAAGAGACCCAGTACTTC
cdr3_aa: CASSPISGVQETQYF

v_call: TRBV21-1
j_call: TRBJ2-5
clone_size: NA
d_call: NA
cdr3_nt: TGTGCCAGCAGCAAAGCCCCTAAGCGGGGGGCGGAGACCCAGTACTTC
cdr3_aa: CASSKAPKRGAETQYF

v_call: TRBV24-1
j_call: TRBJ2-1
clone_size: NA
d_call: NA
cdr3_nt: TGTGCCACCAGTTCCTCCAGAGGGAATGAGCAGTTCTTC
cdr3_aa: CATSSSRGNEQFF

v_call: TRBV6-2/TRBV6-3
j_call: TRBJ2-7
clone_size: once
d_call: NA
cdr3_nt: TGTGCCAGCAGTTGGGCAGCCTACGAGCAGTACTTC
cdr3_aa: CASSWAAYEQYF

v_call: TRBV30
j_call: TRBJ1-1
clone_size: NA
d_call: NA
cdr3_nt: TGTGCCTGGGACGGGGGCGAGTACGGGAACACTGAAGCTTTCTTT
cdr3_aa: CAWDGGEYGNTEAFF

v_call: TRBV9
j_call: TRBJ1-1
clone_size: NA
d_call: NA
cdr3_nt: TGTGCCAGCAGCCCCGTTGGGTCAAACCATGCTGAAGCTTTCTTT
cdr3_aa: CASSPVGSNHAEAFF

v_call: TRBV13
j_call: TRBJ1-4
clone_size: NA
d_call: NA
cdr3_nt: TGTGCCAGCAGCCTTCAGGGGCAACTAAATGAAAAACTGTTTTTT
cdr3_aa: CASSLQGQLNEKLFF

v_call: TRBV20-1
j_call: TRBJ2-7
clone_size: NA
d_call: NA
cdr3_nt: TGCAGTGCTAGAGGGGGATTAGTGTCCTACGAGCAGTACTTC
cdr3_aa: CSARGGLVSYEQYF

v_call: TRBV7-9
j_call: TRBJ2-2
clone_size: NA
d_call: TRBD1
cdr3_nt: TGTGCCAGCAGCCCAGACAGGGCAGCCGGGGAGCTGTTTTTT
cdr3_aa: CASSPDRAAGELFF

v_call: TRBV4-3
j_call: TRBJ1-1
clone_size: NA
d_call: TRBD1
cdr3_nt: TGCGCCAGCAGCCAGGACAGGGGCGAGGACACTGAAGCTTTCTTT
cdr3_aa: CASSQDRGEDTEAFF

v_call: TRBV3-1
j_call: TRBJ2-3
clone_size: NA
d_call: NA
cdr3_nt: TGTGCCAGCAGCCAAGGGCCACCCGGTGCCACAGATACGCAGTATTTT
cdr3_aa: CASSQGPPGATDTQYF

v_call: TRBV25-1
j_call: TRBJ2-1
clone_size: NA
d_call: NA
cdr3_nt: TGTGCCAGCAGTGAACTTTCAGGCACAGGGATAAATGAGCAGTTCTTC
cdr3_aa: CASSELSGTGINEQFF

v_call: TRBV7-9
j_call: TRBJ1-1
clone_size: NA
d_call: NA
cdr3_nt: TGTGCCAGCAGCTCCTCGCAAGGGGTCCTGAGGAACACTGAAGCTTTCTTT
cdr3_aa: CASSSSQGVLRNTEAFF

v_call: TRBV18
j_call: TRBJ2-7
clone_size: few
d_call: NA
cdr3_nt: TGTGCCAGCTCCCTAGTAGGGGACGAGCAGTACTTC
cdr3_aa: CASSLVGDEQYF

v_call: TRBV7-9
j_call: TRBJ2-7
clone_size: NA
d_call: NA
cdr3_nt: TGTGCCAGCAGCTCCCTCTCCGGCGAGCAGTACTTC
cdr3_aa: CASSSLSGEQYF

v_call: TRBV20-1
j_call: TRBJ2-6
clone_size: NA
d_call: TRBD1
cdr3_nt: TGCAGTGCTCTGAGGGGGCATGGGGCCAACGTCCTGACTTTC
cdr3_aa: CSALRGHGANVLTF

v_call: TRBV4-3
j_call: TRBJ1-2
clone_size: NA
d_call: NA
cdr3_nt: TGCGCCAGCAGCCAATATTTGAACGAGGTGCCCCATGGCTACACCTTC
cdr3_aa: CASSQYLNEVPHGYTF

v_call: TRBV28
j_call: TRBJ1-2
clone_size: NA
d_call: NA
cdr3_nt: TGTGCCAGCAACGCAGGGAACTATGGCTACACCTTC
cdr3_aa: CASNAGNYGYTF

v_call: TRBV5-4
j_call: TRBJ2-5
clone_size: NA
d_call: TRBD2
cdr3_nt: TGTGCCAGCAGCTTGGGACTAGCGGGGGGTCTCCAAGAGACCCAGTACTTC
cdr3_aa: CASSLGLAGGLQETQYF

v_call: TRBV2
j_call: TRBJ2-3
clone_size: NA
d_call: NA
cdr3_nt: TGTGCCAGCTTGACTCTAGAGGGAGATACGCAGTATTTT
cdr3_aa: CASLTLEGDTQYF

v_call: TRBV6-2/TRBV6-3
j_call: TRBJ2-2
clone_size: NA
d_call: NA
cdr3_nt: TGTGCCAGCAGCCTTATAAACCCCGGGGAGCTGTTTTTT
cdr3_aa: CASSLINPGELFF

v_call: TRBV20-1
j_call: TRBJ2-3
clone_size: NA
d_call: TRBD2
cdr3_nt: TGCAGTGCGACGGGCGGGGGGGCCTTTCCCCCAGATACGCAGTATTTT
cdr3_aa: CSATGGGAFPPDTQYF

v_call: TRBV4-1
j_call: TRBJ2-1
clone_size: NA
d_call: TRBD2
cdr3_nt: TGCGCCAGCAGCCAAGATCTCCTAGCGGGGGGCCTCTACAATGAGCAGTTCTTC
cdr3_aa: CASSQDLLAGGLYNEQFF

v_call: TRBV27
j_call: TRBJ1-5
clone_size: NA
d_call: TRBD1
cdr3_nt: TGTGCCAGCAGTCGCCTCTGGGACAGGGGTAATCAGCCCCAGCATTTT
cdr3_aa: CASSRLWDRGNQPQHF